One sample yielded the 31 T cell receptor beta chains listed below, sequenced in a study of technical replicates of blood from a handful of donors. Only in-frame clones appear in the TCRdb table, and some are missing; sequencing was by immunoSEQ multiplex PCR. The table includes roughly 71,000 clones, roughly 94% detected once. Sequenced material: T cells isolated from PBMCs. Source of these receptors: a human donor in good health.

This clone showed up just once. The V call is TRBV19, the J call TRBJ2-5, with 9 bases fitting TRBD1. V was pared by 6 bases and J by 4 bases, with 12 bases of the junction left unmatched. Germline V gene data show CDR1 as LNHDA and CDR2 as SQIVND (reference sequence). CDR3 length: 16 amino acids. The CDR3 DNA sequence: TGTGCCAGTAGAGGAGAATCCGGGACAGGGAGAGAGACCCAGTACTTC. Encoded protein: CASRGESGTGRETQYF.

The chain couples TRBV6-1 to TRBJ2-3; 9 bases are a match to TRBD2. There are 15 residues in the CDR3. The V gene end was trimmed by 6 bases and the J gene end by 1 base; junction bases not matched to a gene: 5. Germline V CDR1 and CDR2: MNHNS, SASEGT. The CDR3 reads CASRIAGEGTDTQYF. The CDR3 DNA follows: TGTGCCAGCAGAATAGCGGGAGAAGGCACAGATACGCAGTATTTT.

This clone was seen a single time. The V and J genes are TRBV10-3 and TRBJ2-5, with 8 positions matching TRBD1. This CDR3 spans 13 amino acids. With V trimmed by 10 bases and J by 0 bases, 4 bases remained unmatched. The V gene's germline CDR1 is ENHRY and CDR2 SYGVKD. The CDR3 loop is CATGTGDQETQYF. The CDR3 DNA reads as TGTGCCACTGGGACAGGCGACCAAGAGACCCAGTACTTC.

CDR3 DNA: TGTGCCAGCAAGTGGGACAGGGGGCTCTCAGATACGCAGTATTTT. Translated: CASKWDRGLSDTQYF. The V gene is TRBV2, the J gene TRBJ2-3; TRBD1 matches 12 bases. V shed 7 bases and J 4 bases; nucleotides not matched to a gene: 6. CDR3 length equals 15 residues. The germline V gene has CDR1 SNHLY and CDR2 FYNNEI.

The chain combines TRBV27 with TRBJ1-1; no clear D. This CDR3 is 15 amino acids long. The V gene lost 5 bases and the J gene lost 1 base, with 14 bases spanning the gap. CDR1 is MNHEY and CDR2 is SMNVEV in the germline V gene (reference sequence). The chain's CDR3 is CASSPWAGKNTEAFF. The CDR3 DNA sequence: TGTGCCAGCAGTCCTTGGGCGGGGAAGAACACTGAAGCTTTCTTT.

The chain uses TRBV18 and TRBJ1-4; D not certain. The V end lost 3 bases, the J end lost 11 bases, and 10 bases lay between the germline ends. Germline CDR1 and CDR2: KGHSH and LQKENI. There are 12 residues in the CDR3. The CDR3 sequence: CASSPEGFKLFF. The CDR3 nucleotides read TGTGCCAGCTCACCCGAGGGTTTTAAACTGTTTTTT. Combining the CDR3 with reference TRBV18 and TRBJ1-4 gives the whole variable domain NAGVMQNPRHLVRRRGQEARLRCSPMKGHSHVYWYRQLPEEGLKFMVYLQKENIIDESGMPKERFSAEFPKEGPSILRIQQVVRGDSAAYFCASSPEGFKLFFGSGTQLSVL.

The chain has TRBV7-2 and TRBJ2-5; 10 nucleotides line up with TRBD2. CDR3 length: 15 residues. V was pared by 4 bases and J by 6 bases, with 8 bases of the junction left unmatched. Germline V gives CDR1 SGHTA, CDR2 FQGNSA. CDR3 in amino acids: CASSSLAGDGKTQYF. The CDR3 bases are TGTGCCAGCAGCTCTCTAGCGGGAGATGGAAAGACCCAGTACTTC.

CDR3 amino acids: CASRRQEDTEAFF. The DNA of the CDR3 is TGCGCCAGCAGGAGGCAGGAGGACACTGAAGCTTTCTTT. J is TRBJ1-1 and V is TRBV10-1; no reliable D call. The ends were cut back, 6 bases at V and 3 bases at J, with 11 bases in the middle. The CDR3 extends over 13 amino acids. In germline, CDR1 is WNHNN, CDR2 SYGVQD (reference sequence).

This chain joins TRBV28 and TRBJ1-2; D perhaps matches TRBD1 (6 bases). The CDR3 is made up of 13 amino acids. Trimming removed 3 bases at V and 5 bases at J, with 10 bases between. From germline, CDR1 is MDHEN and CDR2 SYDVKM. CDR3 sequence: CASSFGRGYGYTF. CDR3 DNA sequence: TGTGCCAGCAGTTTCGGGAGGGGGTATGGCTACACCTTC.

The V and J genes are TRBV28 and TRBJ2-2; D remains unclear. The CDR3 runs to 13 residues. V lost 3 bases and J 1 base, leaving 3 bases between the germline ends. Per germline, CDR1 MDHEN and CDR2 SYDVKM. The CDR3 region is CASSFRNTGELFF. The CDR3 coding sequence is TGTGCCAGCAGTTTTCGGAACACCGGGGAGCTGTTTTTT. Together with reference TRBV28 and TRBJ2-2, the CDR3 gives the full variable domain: DVKVTQSSRYLVKRTGEKVFLECVQDMDHENMFWYRQDPGLGLRLIYFSYDVKMKEKGDIPEGYSVSREKKERFSLILESASTNQTSMYLCASSFRNTGELFFGEGSRLTVL.

The CDR3 region is CASSTTGNTIYF. DNA for the CDR3: TGTGCCAGTAGTACTACTGGAAACACCATATATTTT. This chain links TRBV19 with TRBJ1-3; D remains unclear. The CDR3 has 12 amino acids. V lost 4 bases and J 2 bases, leaving 3 bases between the germline ends. Germline assignment: CDR1 LNHDA and CDR2 SQIVND (reference sequence).

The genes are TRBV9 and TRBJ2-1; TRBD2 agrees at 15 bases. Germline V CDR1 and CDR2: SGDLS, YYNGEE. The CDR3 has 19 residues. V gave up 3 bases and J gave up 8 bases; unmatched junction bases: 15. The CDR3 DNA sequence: TGTGCCAGCAGCGCATCTATCCCGGGACTAGCGGGAGGTCTTGATGAGCAGTTCTTC. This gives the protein CASSASIPGLAGGLDEQFF.

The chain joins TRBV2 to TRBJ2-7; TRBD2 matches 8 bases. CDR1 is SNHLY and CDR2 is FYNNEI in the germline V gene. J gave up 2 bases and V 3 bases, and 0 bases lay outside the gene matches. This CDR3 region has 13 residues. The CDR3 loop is CASSDGRAYEQYF. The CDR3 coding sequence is TGTGCCAGCAGTGACGGGAGGGCCTACGAGCAGTACTTC. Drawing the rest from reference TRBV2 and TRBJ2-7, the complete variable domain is EPEVTQTPSHQVTQMGQEVILRCVPISNHLYFYWYRQILGQKVEFLVSFYNNEISEKSEIFDDQFSVERPDGSNFTLKIRSTKLEDSAMYFCASSDGRAYEQYFGPGTRLTVT.

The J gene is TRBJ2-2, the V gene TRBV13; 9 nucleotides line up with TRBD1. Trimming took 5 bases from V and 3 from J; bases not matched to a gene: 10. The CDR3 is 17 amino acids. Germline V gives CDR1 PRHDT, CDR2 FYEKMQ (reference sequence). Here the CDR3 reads CASSGYTGGPHTGELFF. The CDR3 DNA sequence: TGTGCCAGCAGCGGATACACAGGGGGCCCGCACACCGGGGAGCTGTTTTTT.

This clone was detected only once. CDR3 sequence reads: CASSYPGQGYGYTF. The DNA for the CDR3 is TGTGCCAGCAGTTATCCGGGACAGGGGTATGGCTACACCTTC. The V and J genes are TRBV6-6 and TRBJ1-2, with 10 bases fitting TRBD1. Germline lookup yields CDR1 MNHNY and CDR2 SVGAGI (reference sequence). V lost 3 bases to trimming and J lost 5 bases; unmatched junction nucleotides: 3. This CDR3 spans 14 amino acids.

This CDR3 is CASSRGWPEAFF. In DNA, the CDR3 is TGTGCCAGCAGCCGGGGGTGGCCTGAAGCTTTCTTT. The V and J genes are TRBV7-9 and TRBJ1-1; a possible D gene is TRBD1 (5 bases). With 5 bases removed from V and 6 bases from J, the gap between germline ends came to 10 bases. CDR3 length: 12 amino acids. CDR1 and CDR2 (germline): SEHNR, FQNEAQ (reference sequence).

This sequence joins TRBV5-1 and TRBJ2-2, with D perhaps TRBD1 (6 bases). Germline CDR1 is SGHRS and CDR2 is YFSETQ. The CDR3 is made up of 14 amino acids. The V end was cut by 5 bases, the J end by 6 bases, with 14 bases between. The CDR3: CASRDTGLAGELFF. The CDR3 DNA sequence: TGCGCCAGCAGGGATACAGGGCTGGCCGGGGAGCTGTTTTTT. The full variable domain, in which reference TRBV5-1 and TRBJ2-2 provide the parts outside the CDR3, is KAGVTQTPRYLIKTRGQQVTLSCSPISGHRSVSWYQQTPGQGLQFLFEYFSETQRNKGNFPGRFSGRQFSNSRSEMNVSTLELGDSALYLCASRDTGLAGELFFGEGSRLTVL.

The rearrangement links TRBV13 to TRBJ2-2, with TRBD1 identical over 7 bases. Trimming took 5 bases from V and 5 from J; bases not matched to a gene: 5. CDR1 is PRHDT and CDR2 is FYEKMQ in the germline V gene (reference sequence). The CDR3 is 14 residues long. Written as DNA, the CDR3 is TGTGCCAGCAGCCAAGGGGGCCGAACCGGGGAGCTGTTTTTT. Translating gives CASSQGGRTGELFF.

Here the CDR3 DNA reads TGTGCCAGCAGTTTACTATCCGGCTACGAGCAGTACTTC. Protein: CASSLLSGYEQYF. The rearrangement links TRBV27 to TRBJ2-7; no firm D call. This CDR3 contains 13 residues. The germline gives CDR1 MNHEY, CDR2 SMNVEV (reference sequence). Trimming left V 2 bases short and J 3 bases short, with 8 bases between.

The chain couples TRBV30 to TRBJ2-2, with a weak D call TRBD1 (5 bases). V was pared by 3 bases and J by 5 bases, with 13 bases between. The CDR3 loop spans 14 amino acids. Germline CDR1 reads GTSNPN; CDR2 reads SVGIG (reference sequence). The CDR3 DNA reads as TGTGCCTGGAGCAGGGCAGGGAATACCGGGGAGCTGTTTTTT. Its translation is CAWSRAGNTGELFF.

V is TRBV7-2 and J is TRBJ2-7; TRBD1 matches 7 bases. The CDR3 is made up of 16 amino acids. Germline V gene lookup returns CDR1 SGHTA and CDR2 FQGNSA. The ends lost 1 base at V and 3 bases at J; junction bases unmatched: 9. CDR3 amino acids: CASSLGEGAGYYEQYF. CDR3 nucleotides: TGTGCCAGCAGCTTAGGCGAGGGGGCAGGATACTACGAGCAGTACTTC.

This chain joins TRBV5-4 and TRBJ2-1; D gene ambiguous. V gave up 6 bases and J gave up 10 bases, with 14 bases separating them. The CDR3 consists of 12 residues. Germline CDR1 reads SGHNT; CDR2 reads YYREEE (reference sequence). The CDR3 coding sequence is TGTGCCAGCATGCGTGCCGACGGGGAGCAGTTCTTC. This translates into CASMRADGEQFF. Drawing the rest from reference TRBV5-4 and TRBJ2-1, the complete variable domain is ETGVTQSPTHLIKTRGQQVTLRCSSQSGHNTVSWYQQALGQGPQFIFQYYREEENGRGNFPPRFSGLQFPNYSSELNVNALELDDSALYLCASMRADGEQFFGPGTRLTVL.

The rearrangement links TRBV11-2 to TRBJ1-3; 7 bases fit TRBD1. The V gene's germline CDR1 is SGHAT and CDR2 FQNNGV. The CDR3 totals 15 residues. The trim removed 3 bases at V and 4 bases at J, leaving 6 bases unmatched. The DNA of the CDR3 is TGTGCCAGCAGCTTTTCTACAGGGGCCGGAAACACCATATATTTT. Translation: CASSFSTGAGNTIYF.

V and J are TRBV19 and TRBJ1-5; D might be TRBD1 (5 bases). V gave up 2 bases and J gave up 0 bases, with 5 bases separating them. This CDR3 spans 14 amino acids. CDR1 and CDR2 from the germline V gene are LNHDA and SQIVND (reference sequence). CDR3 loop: CASSIQGSNQPQHF. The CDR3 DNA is TGTGCCAGTAGTATACAGGGTAGCAATCAGCCCCAGCATTTT.

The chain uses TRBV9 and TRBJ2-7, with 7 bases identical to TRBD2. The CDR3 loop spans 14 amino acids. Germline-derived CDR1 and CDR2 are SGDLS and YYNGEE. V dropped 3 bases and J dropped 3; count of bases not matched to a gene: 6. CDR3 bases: TGTGCCAGCAGCGCCTGGGAGGGAGACTACGAGCAGTACTTC. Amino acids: CASSAWEGDYEQYF.

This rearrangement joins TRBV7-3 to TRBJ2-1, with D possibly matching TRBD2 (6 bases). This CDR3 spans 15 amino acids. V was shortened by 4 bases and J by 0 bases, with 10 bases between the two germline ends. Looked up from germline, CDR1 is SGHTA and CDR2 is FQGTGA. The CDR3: CASSSGTLSYNEQFF. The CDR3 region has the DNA TGTGCCAGCAGCTCCGGGACTCTCTCCTACAATGAGCAGTTCTTC.

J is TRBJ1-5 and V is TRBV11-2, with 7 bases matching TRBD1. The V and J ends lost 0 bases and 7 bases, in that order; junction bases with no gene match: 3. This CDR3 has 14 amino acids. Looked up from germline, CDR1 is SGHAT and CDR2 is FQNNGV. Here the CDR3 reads CASSLEAGGQPQHF. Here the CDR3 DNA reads TGTGCCAGCAGCTTAGAGGCAGGGGGACAGCCCCAGCATTTT. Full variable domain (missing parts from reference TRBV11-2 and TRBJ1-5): EAGVAQSPRYKIIEKRQSVAFWCNPISGHATLYWYQQILGQGPKLLIQFQNNGVVDDSQLPKDRFSAERLKGVDSTLKIQPAKLEDSAVYLCASSLEAGGQPQHFGDGTRLSIL.

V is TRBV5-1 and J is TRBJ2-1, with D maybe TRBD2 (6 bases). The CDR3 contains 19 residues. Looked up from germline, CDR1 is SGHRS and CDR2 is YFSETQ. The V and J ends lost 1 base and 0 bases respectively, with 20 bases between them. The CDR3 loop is CASSLIERAIGSSYNEQFF. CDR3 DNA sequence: TGCGCCAGCAGCTTGATAGAGCGGGCGATAGGGAGCTCCTACAATGAGCAGTTCTTC.

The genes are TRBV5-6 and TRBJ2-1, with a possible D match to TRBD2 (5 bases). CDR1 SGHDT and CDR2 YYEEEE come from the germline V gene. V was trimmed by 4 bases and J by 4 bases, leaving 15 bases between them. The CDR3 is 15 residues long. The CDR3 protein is CASSPSREPYNEQFF. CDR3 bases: TGTGCCAGCAGCCCCTCCCGGGAACCATACAATGAGCAGTTCTTC.

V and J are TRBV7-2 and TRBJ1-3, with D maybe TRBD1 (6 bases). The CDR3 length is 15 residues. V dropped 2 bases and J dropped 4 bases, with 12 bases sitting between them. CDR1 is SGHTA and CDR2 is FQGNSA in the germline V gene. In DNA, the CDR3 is TGTGCCAGCAGCTTATCAGGGGCGCAAGGAAACACCATATATTTT. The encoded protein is CASSLSGAQGNTIYF.

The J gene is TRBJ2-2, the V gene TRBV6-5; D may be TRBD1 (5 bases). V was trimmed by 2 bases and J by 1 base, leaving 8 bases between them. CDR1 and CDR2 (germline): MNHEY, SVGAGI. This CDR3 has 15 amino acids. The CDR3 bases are TGTGCCAGCAGTTACACCCAGGGGAACACCGGGGAGCTGTTTTTT. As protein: CASSYTQGNTGELFF.